Below, 32 T cell receptor beta chains from the same sample are listed, as sequenced in a study of tumor-infiltrating lymphocytes in primary liver carcinoma. Co-extraction of both nucleic acids (RNA and DNA) used roughly 20-33 mg of unsorted bulk tissue. With a constant-region primer, TCR beta cDNA was made from about 0.55 ug of total RNA. Library construction for TCR beta comprised three nested multiplex PCR rounds performed with slightly modified ARM-PCR. The first two PCR rounds used TRBV1-TRBV30 primers with a Cbeta primer, roughly 10 cycles each. TCRdb ran MiXCR on the multiplex PCR reads and lists one entry per CDR3 protein. Among 100,000 to 120,000 distinct CDR3 sequences listed, approximately 80% were seen once. Input material: liver tumor tissue from sampling region 3. As to subset: tumor region T3, left-lateral pole. The source is a man in his forties with primary liver carcinoma and hepatitis B virus infection.

To note about this clonotype: Germline is not matched at one junction end, which may reflect a read error. The chain recombines TRBV6-6 with TRBJ2-1; 9 nucleotides match TRBD2. The CDR3 consists of 18 residues. The V gene's germline CDR1 is MNHNY and CDR2 SVGAGI (reference sequence). CDR3 region: CASSYSNGLALSYNEQFF. For the CDR3, the DNA is TGTGCCAGCAGTTACTCGAATGGACTAGCGCTCTCCTACAATGAACAGTTCTTC.

In this sample, this clonotype turned up once. As the CDR3 is not closed by the conserved phenylalanine or tryptophan, this likely results from a read error. V gene TRBV11-2 combines with J gene TRBJ2-7; TRBD1 matches 9 bases. CDR3 length: 15 amino acids. Germline CDR1 is SGHAT and CDR2 is FQNNGV. The CDR3 DNA sequence: TGTGCTAGCAGCTTACAATGGACAGGGGAAAACGAGCAGTACTCT. Its translation is CASSLQWTGENEQYS.

Turning to this clonotype: At one end the junction does not follow the germline gene, possibly because of a read error. The chain employs TRBV6-2 or TRBV6-3 and TRBJ2-7; D unresolved. In germline, CDR1 is MNHEY, CDR2 SVGEGT. CDR3 length: 13 residues. The CDR3 reads CANSYEVPNEQYF. In nucleotides, the CDR3 is TGTGCCAACAGTTACGAGGTTCCCAACGAGCAGTACTTC.

Comments on this clonotype: A junction boundary mismatches the germline segment, possibly from a read error. The chain recombines TRBV11-1 with TRBJ1-6; D remains ambiguous. Per germline, CDR1 SGHAT and CDR2 FQDESV (reference sequence). This CDR3 contains 13 residues. The CDR3 DNA is TGTGCCAGCAGCCGGATGCTGGTTTCACCCCTCCACTTC. It translates to CASSRMLVSPLHF.

The rearrangement links TRBV4-3 to TRBJ2-7; weak D call: TRBD2 (5 bases). V lost 0 bases, J lost 5 bases, and 17 bases lay in between. CDR3 length equals 16 residues. CDR1 is LGHNA and CDR2 is YSLEER in the germline V gene. The chain's CDR3 is CASSQEVGSRYHEQYF. The CDR3, as DNA: TGCGCCAGCAGCCAAGAGGTGGGGAGCAGATATCACGAGCAGTACTTC.

This clonotype was seen just once. V gene TRBV12-5 combines with J gene TRBJ2-1; D is perhaps TRBD1 (6 bases). CDR3 size: 14 residues. Germline CDR1 reads LGHNT; CDR2 reads FRNRAP. The CDR3 protein is CTGGTGLSYNEQFF. In nucleotides, the CDR3 is TGTACTGGTGGAACAGGGTTGTCCTACAATGAGCAGTTCTTC.

With regard to this clonotype: The CDR3 does not end in the conserved phenylalanine or tryptophan, so this is likely a read error. The chain links TRBV29-1 to TRBJ2-5; 7 nucleotides match TRBD2. This CDR3 comprises 15 residues. From germline, CDR1 is SQVTM and CDR2 ANQGSEA. The CDR3 bases are TGTAGCGTTGAGGGACCCGGGAGGCTCCAAGAGACCCAGTACTAC. It is translated as CSVEGPGRLQETQYY.

Points on this clonotype: Mismatch with germline at one junction end may stem from a read error. This chain links TRBV6-1 with TRBJ2-7; 7 bases match TRBD1. The CDR3 length is 14 residues. Germline V gives CDR1 MNHNS, CDR2 SASEGT. This CDR3 reads CGSSPVTGLVEQYF. CDR3 nucleotides: TGTGGCAGCAGCCCCGTGACAGGGTTGGTCGAACAGTACTTC.

This clonotype was detected only once. V usage is TRBV29-1 and J usage is TRBJ2-1; D is unclear. The CDR3 has 13 residues. Germline CDR1 SQVTM, CDR2 ANQGSEA. The V end was cut by 5 bases, the J end by 4 bases, with 12 bases between. Written as DNA, the CDR3 is TGCAGCGTTTCTAAGATGGGGTACAATGAGCAGTTCTTC. It yields the protein CSVSKMGYNEQFF.

Regarding this clonotype: The CDR3 ends on some other residue instead of the conserved phenylalanine or tryptophan, so this is likely a read error. The DNA is left out, because the CDR3 cannot be placed on it with certainty; the CDR3 is given as TCRdb lists it. The chain is built from TRBV5-4 and TRBJ2-5. Germline V CDR1 and CDR2: SGHNT, YYREEE (reference sequence). The CDR3 comprises 12 residues, both ends counted. CDR3: CASSTDQETQYL.

This clonotype appeared once. Likely a read error: the CDR3 ends without its conserved phenylalanine or tryptophan. The CDR3: CASRQGRNEQFS. CDR3 nucleotides: TGTGCCAGCAGACAGGGGAGGAATGAGCAGTTCTCC. This chain connects TRBV6-5 to TRBJ2-1; tentative D call: TRBD1 (7 bases). The length of the CDR3 is 12 residues. V was cut by 6 bases and J by 7 bases, with 10 bases left in between. Germline V gives CDR1 MNHEY, CDR2 SVGAGI.

This clonotype has ten or more counts. This sequence joins TRBV11-1 and TRBJ2-4; 13 positions match TRBD2. The germline V gene has CDR1 SGHAT and CDR2 FQDESV (reference sequence). CDR3 length: 16 residues. V was pared by 8 bases and J by 2 bases, with 6 bases of the junction left unmatched. CDR3 sequence reads: CASFPGTSGTKNIQYF. CDR3 DNA: TGTGCCAGCTTTCCCGGGACTAGCGGGACCAAAAACATTCAGTACTTC.

Points on this clonotype: One junction end disagrees with the germline gene, perhaps due to a read error. The chain combines TRBV4-3 with TRBJ2-7; TRBD2 is a possible D gene (5 bases). The CDR3 contains 13 residues. CDR1 LGHNA and CDR2 YSLEER come from the germline V gene. CDR3 protein: CASIQVGESEQYF. DNA for the CDR3: TGCGCCAGCATCCAAGTTGGGGAGTCAGAGCAGTACTTC.

The chain employs TRBV4-2 and TRBJ2-3; tentative D call: TRBD1 (5 bases). The end of the DNA fits TRBJ1-5 better, so the J call may be wrong. The CDR3 runs to 18 residues. Germline CDR1 LGHNA, CDR2 YNFKEQ. The CDR3, as DNA: TGTGCCAGCAGTCCGGGACTAGCGGGAGAGGTGGGCACAGATACGCAGCATTTT. This translates into CASSPGLAGEVGTDTQHF.

This clonotype showed up just a few times. This chain uses TRBV18 with TRBJ2-1, with 8 bases that match TRBD1. With V trimmed by 6 bases and J by 6 bases, 4 bases remained unmatched. Germline values: CDR1 KGHSH, CDR2 LQKENI. The CDR3 spans 13 residues. The CDR3 sequence: CASSPGQVNEQFF. CDR3 nucleotide sequence: TGTGCCAGCTCCCCGGGACAGGTCAATGAGCAGTTCTTC.

Remarks on this clonotype: Mismatch with germline at one junction end may stem from a read error. Here the CDR3 DNA reads TGTGTCAGCAGTTTGGAGGCTAGCCAAGAGACCCAGTTCTTC. Protein: CVSSLEASQETQFF. The gene calls are TRBV5-6 and TRBJ2-5; TRBD2 might be the D (5 bases). Near its end, the DNA agrees better with TRBJ2-1, so the J call may be wrong. The CDR3 extends over 14 amino acids. CDR1 SGHDT and CDR2 YYEEEE come from the germline V gene.

This clonotype was observed once. At one end the junction does not follow the germline gene, possibly because of a read error. V gene TRBV11-2 combines with J gene TRBJ2-1; TRBD2 might be the D (6 bases). CDR1 is SGHAT and CDR2 is FQNNGV in the germline V gene. The CDR3 runs 16 residues. The CDR3 DNA follows: TGCGCCAGCAGACTCCTGACTAGTGGGAGTAATGATGAGCAGTTCTTC. Its translation: CASRLLTSGSNDEQFF.

About this clonotype itself: The junction shows a germline mismatch at one end, possibly a read error. The chain combines TRBV6-2 or TRBV6-3 with TRBJ2-1, with 8 nucleotides matching TRBD2. The CDR3 runs to 15 residues. Germline-derived CDR1 and CDR2 are MNHEY and SVGEGT. In DNA form, the CDR3 reads TGTGCCAGCAACTCGAGCGGGAGCTCCTACTATGAGCAGTTCTTC. Translating gives CASNSSGSSYYEQFF.

Relative to its sample, this clonotype is medium-sized. This chain links TRBV12-3 or TRBV12-4 with TRBJ1-1; D is possibly TRBD1 (6 bases). The CDR3 sequence is 13 residues long. The V gene lost 3 bases and the J gene lost 6 bases, with 11 bases spanning the gap. CDR3 sequence reads: CASSFSGAAEAFF. The CDR3 DNA sequence: TGTGCCAGCAGTTTTTCAGGGGCCGCTGAAGCTTTCTTT.

On this clonotype itself: Its ends do not fully match the called genes, so a read error is possible. The chain has TRBV12-3 or TRBV12-4 and TRBJ2-5; D not certain. The CDR3 has 13 amino acids. The CDR3, as DNA: TGTGTCAGCACTTTGGTGCACGTGGAGACCCAGTACTTC. Translation: CVSTLVHVETQYF.

Points on this clonotype: Compared with germline, one end of the junction differs, possibly owing to a read error. V is TRBV12-3 or TRBV12-4 and J is TRBJ2-2; tentatively, D is TRBD2 (6 bases). This CDR3 spans 16 amino acids. The CDR3 reads CARSLAPAGVTWELFF. In DNA, the CDR3 is TGTGCCAGGAGTTTAGCTCCAGCGGGTGTGACCTGGGAGCTGTTTTTT.

The chain uses TRBV5-4 and TRBJ1-1; D may be TRBD1 (5 bases). Trimming left V 8 bases short and J 11 bases short, with 28 bases between. The V gene's germline CDR1 is SGHNT and CDR2 YYREEE (reference sequence). This CDR3 contains 15 residues. CDR3 protein: CASSLGRPGDAFAFF. CDR3 DNA: TGTGCCAGTAGTTTAGGTCGCCCCGGGGACGCCTTTGCTTTCTTT.

Comments on this clonotype: Germline is not matched at one junction end, which may reflect a read error. V and J are TRBV29-1 and TRBJ2-2, with D perhaps TRBD1 (6 bases). Germline lookup yields CDR1 SQVTM and CDR2 ANQGSEA. This CDR3 comprises 12 residues. CDR3 amino acids: CTVGRGTGELFF. CDR3 in DNA: TGTACCGTCGGAAGGGGGACCGGGGAGCTGTTTTTT.

Turning to this clonotype: The junction departs from germline at one end; a sequencing error may be responsible. The V call is TRBV24-1, the J call TRBJ2-7; D might be TRBD2 (5 bases). Per germline, CDR1 KGHDR and CDR2 SFDVKD. This CDR3 contains 13 residues. The CDR3 spells CATSGASSYELYF. The CDR3 nucleotides read TGTGCCACCAGTGGCGCTAGCTCCTACGAGCTGTACTTC.

Comment on this clonotype: Germline and junction disagree at one end, which may indicate a read error. The chain employs TRBV11-3 and TRBJ2-3; D is possibly TRBD2 (6 bases). The CDR3 length is 15 residues. The V gene's germline CDR1 is SGHNT and CDR2 YENEEA. Here the CDR3 DNA reads TGTGCCAACAGCCCCGGGGGAGGTGGCACAAATACGCAGTATTTT. Its translation: CANSPGGGGTNTQYF.

This clonotype is judged medium-sized. The chain combines TRBV6-1 with TRBJ2-1, with TRBD2 matching over 8 bases. Looked up from germline, CDR1 is MNHNS and CDR2 is SASEGT. The CDR3 runs 14 residues. The junction had 12 bases not matched to a gene; V was cut back by 11 bases and J by 6 bases. DNA for the CDR3: TGTGCCCGCTGGTCCGGGAGGGCCGTCAATGAGCAGTTCTTC. Its translation is CARWSGRAVNEQFF.

On this clonotype itself: A single base separates this from a much larger clone, so it may be a read error. The chain recombines TRBV28 with TRBJ2-7; 10 positions match TRBD2. CDR3 length: 15 amino acids. Germline lookup yields CDR1 MDHEN and CDR2 SYDVKM. As DNA, the CDR3 is TGTACCAGCAGTAAAGCGGGAGGGCCCATAAACGAGCAGTACTTC. Amino acids: CTSSKAGGPINEQYF.

Note on this clonotype: A much larger clone differs from this one at a single base, so this may be a read error. The rearrangement links TRBV20-1 to TRBJ2-1; 12 bases fit TRBD2. The CDR3 consists of 17 residues. The germline V gene encodes CDR1 DFQATT and CDR2 SNEGSKA (reference sequence). Losses at the gene ends were 3 bases for V and 0 bases for J; bases not matched to a gene: 6. CDR3 sequence reads: CSARTSGSLSSYNEQFF. CDR3 coding DNA: TGCAGTGCTAGGACTAGCGGGAGCCTGAGCTCCTACAATGAGCAGTTCTTC.

A word on this clonotype: One junction end disagrees with the germline gene, perhaps due to a read error. In DNA form, the CDR3 reads TGTGACAGCAGTGAAGTCACTGCCTATGGCTACACCTTC. Protein sequence: CDSSEVTAYGYTF. The rearrangement joins TRBV6-1 to TRBJ1-2, with D unresolved. CDR3 length equals 13 residues. The germline gives CDR1 MNHNS, CDR2 SASEGT.

With respect to this clonotype: The conserved final phenylalanine or tryptophan is absent from the CDR3, which likely points to a read error. The CDR3 DNA reads TGTGCCAGCTGCGGGACAGCCGGTGGGGATTCACCCCTCCACCTT. It specifies CASCGTAGGDSPLHL. This sequence joins TRBV6-4 and TRBJ1-6, with 7 bases lining up with TRBD1. Germline lookup yields CDR1 MRHNA and CDR2 SNTAGT. The CDR3 loop spans 15 amino acids. V shed 8 bases and J 8 bases; nucleotides not matched to a gene: 12.

The chain joins TRBV6-5 to TRBJ2-1, with 14 bases identical to TRBD2. This CDR3 region has 17 residues. Trimming removed 1 base from V and 9 bases from J; junction bases left unmatched: 8. Germline V gene sequence: CDR1 MNHEY, CDR2 SVGAGI. CDR3 nucleotides: TGTGCCAGCAGTTACTTTACGGGACTAGCGGGAGAAGGTGAGCAGTTCTTC. It codes for CASSYFTGLAGEGEQFF.

This clonotype was seen just once. One end of the junction fails to match germline, which may point to a read error. The chain carries TRBV29-1 and TRBJ2-7; 7 bases are a match to TRBD2. Germline values: CDR1 SQVTM, CDR2 ANQGSEA. This CDR3 is built from 12 residues. The CDR3 nucleotides are TGCAGGGTTGAACTAGCGACCTATGAGCAGTACTTC. This encodes CRVELATYEQYF.